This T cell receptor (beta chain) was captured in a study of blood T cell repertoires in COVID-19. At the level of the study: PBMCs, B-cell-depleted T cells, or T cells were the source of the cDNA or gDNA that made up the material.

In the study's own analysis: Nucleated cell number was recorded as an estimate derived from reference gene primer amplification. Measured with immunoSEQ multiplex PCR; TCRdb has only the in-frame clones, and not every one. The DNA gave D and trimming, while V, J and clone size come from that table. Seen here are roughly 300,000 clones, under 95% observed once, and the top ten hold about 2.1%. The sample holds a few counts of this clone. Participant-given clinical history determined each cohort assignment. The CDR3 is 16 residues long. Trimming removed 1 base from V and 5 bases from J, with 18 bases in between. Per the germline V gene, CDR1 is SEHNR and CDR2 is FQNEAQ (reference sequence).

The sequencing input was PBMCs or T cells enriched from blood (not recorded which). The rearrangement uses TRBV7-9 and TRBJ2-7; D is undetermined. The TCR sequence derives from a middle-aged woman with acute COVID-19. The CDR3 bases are TGTGCCAGCAGCTTAGTCTCGGGTAGCTACCGGGACGAGCAGTACTTC. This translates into CASSLVSGSYRDEQYF.